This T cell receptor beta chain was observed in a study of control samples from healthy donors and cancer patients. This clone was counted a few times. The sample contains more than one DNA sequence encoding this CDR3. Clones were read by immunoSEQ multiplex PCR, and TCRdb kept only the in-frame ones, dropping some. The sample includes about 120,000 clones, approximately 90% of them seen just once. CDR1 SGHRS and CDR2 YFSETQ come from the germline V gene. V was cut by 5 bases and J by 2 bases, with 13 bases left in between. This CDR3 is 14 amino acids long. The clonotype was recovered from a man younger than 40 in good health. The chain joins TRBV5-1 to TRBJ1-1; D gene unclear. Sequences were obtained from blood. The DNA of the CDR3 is TGCGCCAGCAGTCTCGCGACTGATAACACTGAAGCTTTCTTT. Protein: CASSLATDNTEAFF.